This entry features one TCR beta chain sequence. The antigen is undetermined. The CDR3 sequence is 17 residues long. CDR1 is LNHDA and CDR2 is SQIVND in the germline V gene (reference sequence). The V segment lost 5 bases and the J segment 3 bases; nucleotides outside the gene matches: 11. The sample is drawn from a study of cytomegalovirus exposure and HLA in healthy donors. General observations from the study: Presence/absence analyses supposed approximately even sequencing depth among donors. Most TCR sequences were uncommon, yet certain public TCRs appeared in many donors. Of the V segments, some could not be distinguished, including TRBV6-2 and TRBV6-3, and were excluded.

The PCR used 60 Vbeta and 13 Jbeta primers. Profiling relied on immunoSEQ multiplex PCR, and the TCRdb table lists in-frame clones only, not all of them. Here the sample spans 100,000 to 150,000 clones, about 85% being singletons. Nominally healthy donors were sampled, though unrecorded immune exposures were likely. This chain uses TRBV19 with TRBJ2-1; TRBD2 matches at 9 bases. The TCR originated in a man aged 18 to 30 in good health and CMV-seropositive. The sequencing input was PBMCs. The CDR3 nucleotides read TGTGCCAGTAGTGTGGCTAGCGGGGAGTATAGCTACAATGAGCAGTTCTTC. It is translated as CASSVASGEYSYNEQFF.